The 22 T cell receptor beta chains reported below all come from one sample, sequenced in a study of T cells in Graves' hyperthyroidism and ophthalmopathy. Using RNA transcripts as the source, TCR beta CDR3 regions were amplified. The primer set for the first-round RT-PCR of the TCR CDR3 was HTBI. TCRdb passed the multiplex PCR reads through MiXCR, listing each CDR3 protein once. The profile shows about 480,000 distinct CDR3 sequences, approximately 23% of them singletons. The material sequenced was blood. These receptors were taken from a woman aged 70 to 79 with Graves' ophthalmopathy.

This clonotype appeared a few times. The rearrangement uses TRBV13 and TRBJ2-3; perhaps TRBD1 as D (5 bases). This CDR3 is 14 amino acids long. V was pared by 4 bases and J by 0 bases, with 8 bases between. Looked up from germline, CDR1 is PRHDT and CDR2 is FYEKMQ (reference sequence). The CDR3 loop is CASSYDRSTDTQYF. The CDR3 region has the DNA TGTGCCAGCAGCTACGACAGAAGCACAGATACGCAGTATTTT. The full variable domain, its missing parts supplied by reference TRBV13 and TRBJ2-3, is AAGVIQSPRHLIKEKRETATLKCYPIPRHDTVYWYQQGPGQDPQFLISFYEKMQSDKGSIPDRFSAQQFSDYHSELNMSSLELGDSALYFCASSYDRSTDTQYFGPGTRLTVL.

This chain links TRBV5-1 with TRBJ1-1; D is undetermined. V was trimmed by 0 bases and J by 13 bases, leaving 16 bases between them. The CDR3 is 13 amino acids. Germline V CDR1 and CDR2: SGHRS, YFSETQ. The CDR3 here is CASSLGGGANDFF. For the CDR3, the DNA is TGCGCCAGCAGCTTGGGGGGAGGTGCCAATGATTTCTTT.

The V call is TRBV6-5, the J call TRBJ2-1; weak D call: TRBD2 (6 bases). Deletions cut 0 bases from V and 5 bases from J, with 8 bases between. Germline loops: CDR1 MNHEY, CDR2 SVGAGI. CDR3 length: 14 residues. The DNA of the CDR3 is TGTGCCAGCAGTTACTCGGGGAGGCACAATGAGCAGTTCTTC. It translates to CASSYSGRHNEQFF.

This clonotype came up a few times. V gene TRBV7-6 combines with J gene TRBJ2-3; the match to TRBD2 covers 12 bases. V trimming: 3 bases; J trimming: 2 bases; junction bases outside the gene matches: 3. The germline CDR1 and CDR2 sequences are SGHVS and FNYEAQ. There are 16 residues in the CDR3. CDR3 coding DNA: TGTGCCAGCAGCTTCCGACTAGCGGGAGTCACAGATACGCAGTATTTT. As protein: CASSFRLAGVTDTQYF.

The chain uses TRBV19 and TRBJ1-5; no reliable D call. Trimming cost V 3 bases and J 2 bases, with 11 bases left between them. The CDR3 is 15 residues long. CDR1 LNHDA and CDR2 SQIVND come from the germline V gene (reference sequence). The CDR3 sequence: CASSIGTVGNQPQHF. The CDR3 DNA follows: TGTGCCAGTAGTATCGGCACAGTGGGCAATCAGCCCCAGCATTTT.

The chain joins TRBV30 to TRBJ1-2; D unclear. This CDR3 comprises 12 residues. Germline CDR1 reads GTSNPN; CDR2 reads SVGIG (reference sequence). Deletions cut 1 base from V and 2 bases from J, with 5 bases between. The CDR3 DNA reads TGTGCCTGGAGTGCAACCAACTATGGCTACACCTTC. Its protein product is CAWSATNYGYTF.

As regards this clonotype: One junction end does not reproduce the germline sequence, and a read error may be involved. This chain uses TRBV7-2 with TRBJ2-5; the match to TRBD2 covers 14 bases. Germline-derived CDR1 and CDR2 are SGHTA and FQGNSA. The CDR3 totals 14 residues. The CDR3 sequence is CASRKGLAGETRYF. The CDR3 DNA reads TGTGCCAGCAGAAAGGGACTAGCGGGAGAGACCCGGTACTTC.

A few counts support this clonotype. The CDR3 sequence is CASSATGDEQYF. CDR3 bases: TGTGCCAGCAGCGCCACAGGGGACGAGCAGTACTTC. The V and J genes are TRBV7-2 and TRBJ2-7; 7 bases fit TRBD1. Germline V gene data show CDR1 as SGHTA and CDR2 as FQGNSA. Trimming at V came to 5 bases and at J to 5 bases, leaving 3 bases not matched to a gene. The CDR3 extends over 12 amino acids.

There are many counts of this clonotype. V usage is TRBV28 and J usage is TRBJ2-1; maybe TRBD2 (8 bases). Trimming removed 6 bases at V and 0 bases at J, with 24 bases between. The CDR3 covers 19 residues. Germline loops: CDR1 MDHEN, CDR2 SYDVKM. The CDR3 here is CASSRGGAGGRSSYNEQFF. The CDR3 DNA follows: TGTGCCAGCAGCCGAGGGGGCGCGGGGGGAAGGAGCTCCTACAATGAGCAGTTCTTC.

This clonotype was detected only a few times. The gene calls are TRBV28 and TRBJ2-7; D is undetermined. This CDR3 has 15 residues. Looked up from germline, CDR1 is MDHEN and CDR2 is SYDVKM. The V and J ends lost 4 bases and 3 bases respectively, with 16 bases between them. The CDR3 is CASSSPSPRLYEQYF. DNA of the CDR3: TGTGCCAGCAGTTCGCCAAGCCCAAGACTCTACGAGCAGTACTTC.

This clonotype has more than one count but fewer than ten. CDR3 in amino acids: CASSADRLNDVQYF. For the CDR3, the DNA is TGTGCCAGCAGTGCCGACAGACTTAATGATGTTCAGTACTTC. The chain employs TRBV6-1 and TRBJ2-4; D perhaps matches TRBD1 (5 bases). The V gene's germline CDR1 is MNHNS and CDR2 SASEGT. The V gene lost 4 bases and the J gene lost 11 bases, with 18 bases spanning the gap. CDR3 length: 14 amino acids.

With respect to this clonotype: A read error is possible here, since a much larger clone lies one base away. The chain uses TRBV7-2 and TRBJ1-1; a possible D gene is TRBD1 (6 bases). V lost 5 bases and J lost 1, with 17 bases in between. Per the germline V gene, CDR1 is SGHTA and CDR2 is FQGNSA. The CDR3 loop spans 16 amino acids. CDR3 DNA: TGTGCCAGCAGCCCACCCCAGGGGAAGGGGAACACTGAAGCTTTCTTT. It yields the protein CASSPPQGKGNTEAFF.

This clonotype appeared a few times. The V call is TRBV18, the J call TRBJ1-2; D is perhaps TRBD1 (6 bases). CDR1 is KGHSH, CDR2 LQKENI, per germline. The CDR3 extends over 13 amino acids. V gave up 2 bases and J gave up 4 bases, with 8 bases separating them. CDR3 protein: CASSPKQGYGYTF. The CDR3 DNA sequence: TGTGCCAGCTCACCAAAACAGGGCTATGGCTACACCTTC.

The gene calls are TRBV7-9 and TRBJ1-6; 9 bases map to TRBD1. The V and J ends lost 6 bases and 7 bases, in that order; junction bases with no gene match: 7. Germline CDR1 SEHNR, CDR2 FQNEAQ (reference sequence). The CDR3 sequence is 15 residues long. CDR3 amino acids: CASRPTGGRNSPLHF. The CDR3 DNA reads as TGTGCCAGCAGGCCAACAGGGGGCAGGAATTCACCCCTCCACTTT.

This clonotype was found once. The rearrangement uses TRBV10-3 and TRBJ2-1; 7 bases match TRBD1. Trimming removed 2 bases from V and 7 bases from J; junction bases left unmatched: 14. CDR1 is ENHRY and CDR2 is SYGVKD in the germline V gene. The CDR3 has 17 amino acids. The CDR3 protein is CAISERGTGVFVNEQFF. The CDR3 DNA reads as TGTGCCATCAGTGAGAGGGGTACAGGGGTTTTTGTTAATGAGCAGTTCTTC.

Worth noting for this clonotype: A much larger clone lies a single base off, so this may be a read error. The CDR3 DNA reads as TGTGCCAACAGTGAAGGCGCGGTCTATGGCTACACCTTC. Translation gives CANSEGAVYGYTF. The V call is TRBV2, the J call TRBJ1-2, with D uncertain. This CDR3 region has 13 residues. The germline V gene has CDR1 SNHLY and CDR2 FYNNEI. Filled out from reference TRBV2 and TRBJ1-2, the complete variable domain reads EPEVTQTPSHQVTQMGQEVILRCVPISNHLYFYWYRQILGQKVEFLVSFYNNEISEKSEIFDDQFSVERPDGSNFTLKIRSTKLEDSAMYFCANSEGAVYGYTFGSGTRLTVV.

Regarding this clonotype: A much larger clone differs by one base, so this may be a read error. V and J are TRBV28 and TRBJ2-7; no reliable D call. V lost 2 bases, J lost 3 bases, and 11 bases lay in between. In germline, CDR1 is MDHEN, CDR2 SYDVKM. The CDR3 is 14 amino acids. CDR3 coding DNA: TGTGCCAGCAGTTTAGAAGCCAGGATCTACGAGCAGTACTTC. Its translation: CASSLEARIYEQYF. Supplemented by reference TRBV28 and TRBJ2-7, the full variable domain reads DVKVTQSSRYLVKRTGEKVFLECVQDMDHENMFWYRQDPGLGLRLIYFSYDVKMKEKGDIPEGYSVSREKKERFSLILESASTNQTSMYLCASSLEARIYEQYFGPGTRLTVT.

The chain carries TRBV5-5 and TRBJ1-1; D unclear. Trimming pared 4 bases from V and 0 bases from J, leaving 13 bases between. This CDR3 has 15 amino acids. The germline gives CDR1 SGHKS, CDR2 YYEKEE (reference sequence). This CDR3 is CASSPVPGMNTEAFF. DNA of the CDR3: TGTGCCAGCAGCCCGGTTCCGGGTATGAACACTGAAGCTTTCTTT. Using reference TRBV5-5 and TRBJ1-1 for the parts outside the CDR3, the full variable domain is DAGVTQSPTHLIKTRGQQVTLRCSPISGHKSVSWYQQVLGQGPQFIFQYYEKEERGRGNFPDRFSARQFPNYSSELNVNALLLGDSALYLCASSPVPGMNTEAFFGQGTRLTVV.

A note on this clonotype: One end of the junction varies from germline; a read error may be responsible. V gene TRBV28 combines with J gene TRBJ1-1; D is unresolved. CDR1 and CDR2 from the germline V gene are MDHEN and SYDVKM. The CDR3 extends over 13 amino acids. The CDR3 loop reads CASSVGLNTETFF. The CDR3 DNA sequence: TGTGCCAGCAGTGTAGGTCTAAACACTGAAACTTTCTTT.

This clonotype has more than one count but fewer than ten. The gene calls are TRBV7-3 and TRBJ1-2, with D maybe TRBD1 (6 bases). Germline-derived CDR1 and CDR2 are SGHTA and FQGTGA. V was trimmed by 5 bases and J by 6 bases, leaving 16 bases between them. The CDR3 has 14 amino acids. Here the CDR3 reads CASSPRGGLDGYTF. For the CDR3, the DNA is TGTGCCAGCAGCCCCCGTGGGGGCTTGGATGGCTACACCTTC. The whole variable domain, remainder taken from reference TRBV7-3 and TRBJ1-2, is GAGVSQTPSNKVTEKGKYVELRCDPISGHTALYWYRQSLGQGPEFLIYFQGTGAADDSGLPNDRFFAVRPEGSVSTLKIQRTERGDSAVYLCASSPRGGLDGYTFGSGTRLTVV.

This clonotype was seen a handful of times. The gene calls are TRBV27 and TRBJ2-7; maybe TRBD2 (6 bases). The CDR3 length is 13 residues. Germline V CDR1 and CDR2: MNHEY, SMNVEV (reference sequence). The V end was cut by 5 bases, the J end by 6 bases, with 14 bases between. The chain's CDR3 is CASSLLDGGEQYF. In DNA, the CDR3 is TGTGCCAGCAGTCTCCTGGACGGGGGCGAGCAGTACTTC.

The rearrangement joins TRBV9 to TRBJ2-7, with 8 bases lining up with TRBD2. CDR3 length: 14 amino acids. V lost 0 bases to trimming and J lost 7 bases; unmatched junction nucleotides: 6. Germline CDR1 SGDLS, CDR2 YYNGEE. The chain's CDR3 is CASSVGTSLGEQYF. CDR3 coding DNA: TGTGCCAGCAGCGTAGGGACTAGCCTGGGGGAGCAGTACTTC. The whole variable domain, remainder taken from reference TRBV9 and TRBJ2-7, is DSGVTQTPKHLITATGQRVTLRCSPRSGDLSVYWYQQSLDQGLQFLIQYYNGEERAKGNILERFSAQQFPDLHSELNLSSLELGDSALYFCASSVGTSLGEQYFGPGTRLTVT.